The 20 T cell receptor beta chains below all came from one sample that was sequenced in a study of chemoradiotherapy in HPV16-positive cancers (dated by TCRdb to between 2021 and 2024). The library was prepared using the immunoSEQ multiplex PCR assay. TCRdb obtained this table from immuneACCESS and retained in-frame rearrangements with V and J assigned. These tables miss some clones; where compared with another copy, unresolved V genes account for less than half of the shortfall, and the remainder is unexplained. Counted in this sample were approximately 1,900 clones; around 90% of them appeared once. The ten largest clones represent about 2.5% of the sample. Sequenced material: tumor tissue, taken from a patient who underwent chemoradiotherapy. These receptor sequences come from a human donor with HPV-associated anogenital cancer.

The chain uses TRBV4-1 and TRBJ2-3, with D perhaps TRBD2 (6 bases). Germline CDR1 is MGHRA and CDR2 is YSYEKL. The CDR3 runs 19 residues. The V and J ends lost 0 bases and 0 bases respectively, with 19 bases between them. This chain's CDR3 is CASSQDSSRWGDSTDTQYF. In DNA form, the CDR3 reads TGCGCCAGCAGCCAAGATAGTTCTCGGTGGGGGGATAGCACAGATACGCAGTATTTT.

The CDR3: CASSALARQAFF. The CDR3 DNA follows: TGTGCCAGCAGCGCCTTAGCCCGGCAAGCTTTCTTT. The rearrangement joins TRBV5-5 to TRBJ1-1; D is uncertain. The CDR3 runs to 12 residues. Trimming took off 4 bases at V and 9 bases at J, with 13 bases between the two ends. Germline CDR1 reads SGHKS; CDR2 reads YYEKEE (reference sequence).

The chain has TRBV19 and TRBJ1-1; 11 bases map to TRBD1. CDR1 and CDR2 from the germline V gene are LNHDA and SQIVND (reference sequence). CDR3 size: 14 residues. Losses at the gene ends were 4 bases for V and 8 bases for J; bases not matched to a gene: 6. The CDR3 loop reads CASSKIGQGAEAFF. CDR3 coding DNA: TGTGCCAGTAGTAAGATCGGACAGGGGGCCGAAGCTTTCTTT.

The CDR3 sequence is CASTPRAGINYGYTF. CDR3 nucleotides: TGTGCCAGTACCCCCCGGGCAGGGATCAACTATGGCTACACCTTC. This sequence joins TRBV19 and TRBJ1-2, with D perhaps TRBD1 (5 bases). V was trimmed by 7 bases and J by 2 bases, leaving 17 bases between them. The CDR3 loop spans 15 amino acids. Germline assignment: CDR1 LNHDA and CDR2 SQIVND (reference sequence).

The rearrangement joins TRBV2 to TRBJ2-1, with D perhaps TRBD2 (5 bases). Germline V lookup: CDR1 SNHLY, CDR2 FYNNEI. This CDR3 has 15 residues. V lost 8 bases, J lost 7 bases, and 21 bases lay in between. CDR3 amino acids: CASGGTGFRGNEQFF. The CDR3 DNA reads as TGTGCCAGCGGCGGTACGGGGTTCCGTGGGAATGAGCAGTTCTTC. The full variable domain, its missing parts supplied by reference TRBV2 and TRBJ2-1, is EPEVTQTPSHQVTQMGQEVILRCVPISNHLYFYWYRQILGQKVEFLVSFYNNEISEKSEIFDDQFSVERPDGSNFTLKIRSTKLEDSAMYFCASGGTGFRGNEQFFGPGTRLTVL.

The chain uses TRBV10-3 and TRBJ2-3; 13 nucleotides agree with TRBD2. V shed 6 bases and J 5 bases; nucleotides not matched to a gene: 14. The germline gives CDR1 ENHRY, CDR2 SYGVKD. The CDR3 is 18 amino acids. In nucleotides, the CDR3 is TGTGCCATCAGCCCCAAGGGAGGGACTAGCGGGATGATAGATACGCAGTATTTT. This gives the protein CAISPKGGTSGMIDTQYF.

CDR3 bases: TGCAGTGCCACGGGAGGTTACGAGCAGTACTTC. It encodes CSATGGYEQYF. The chain is built from TRBV20-1 and TRBJ2-7; TRBD2 matches 7 bases. This CDR3 is built from 11 residues. Losses at the gene ends were 6 bases for V and 4 bases for J; bases not matched to a gene: 3. Germline V gene lookup returns CDR1 DFQATT and CDR2 SNEGSKA (reference sequence).

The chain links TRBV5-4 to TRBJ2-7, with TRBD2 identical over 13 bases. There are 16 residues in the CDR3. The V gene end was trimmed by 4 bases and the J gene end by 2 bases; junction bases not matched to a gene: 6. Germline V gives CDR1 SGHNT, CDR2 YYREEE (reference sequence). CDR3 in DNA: TGTGCCAGCAGCATAGGACTAGCGGGAGATCCCTACGAGCAGTACTTC. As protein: CASSIGLAGDPYEQYF.

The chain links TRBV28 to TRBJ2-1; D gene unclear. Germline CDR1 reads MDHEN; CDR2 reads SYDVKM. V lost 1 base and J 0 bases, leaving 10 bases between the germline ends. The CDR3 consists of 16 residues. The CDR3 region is CASSLSGEGSYNEQFF. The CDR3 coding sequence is TGTGCCAGCAGTTTATCTGGGGAAGGCTCCTACAATGAGCAGTTCTTC. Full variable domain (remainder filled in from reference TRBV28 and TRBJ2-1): DVKVTQSSRYLVKRTGEKVFLECVQDMDHENMFWYRQDPGLGLRLIYFSYDVKMKEKGDIPEGYSVSREKKERFSLILESASTNQTSMYLCASSLSGEGSYNEQFFGPGTRLTVL.

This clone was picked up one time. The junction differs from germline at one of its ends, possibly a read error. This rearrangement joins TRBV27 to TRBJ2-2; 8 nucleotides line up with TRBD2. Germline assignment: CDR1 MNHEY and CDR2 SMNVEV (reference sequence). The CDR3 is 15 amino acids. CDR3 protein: CAGRRGLVVTGELFF. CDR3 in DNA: TGTGCCGGCAGACGGGGACTAGTGGTCACCGGGGAGCTGTTTTTT.

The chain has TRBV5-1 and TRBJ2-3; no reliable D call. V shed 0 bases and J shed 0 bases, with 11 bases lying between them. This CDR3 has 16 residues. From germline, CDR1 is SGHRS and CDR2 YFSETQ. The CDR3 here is CASSLAGGYSTDTQYF. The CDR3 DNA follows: TGCGCCAGCAGCTTGGCAGGCGGATATAGCACAGATACGCAGTATTTT.

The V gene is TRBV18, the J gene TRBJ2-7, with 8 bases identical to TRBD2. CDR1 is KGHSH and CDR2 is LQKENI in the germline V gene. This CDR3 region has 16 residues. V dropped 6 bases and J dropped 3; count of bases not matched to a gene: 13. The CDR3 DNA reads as TGTGCCAGCTCCCCCCGGGGGGGGTCGGGAGTCTACGAGCAGTACTTC. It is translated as CASSPRGGSGVYEQYF.

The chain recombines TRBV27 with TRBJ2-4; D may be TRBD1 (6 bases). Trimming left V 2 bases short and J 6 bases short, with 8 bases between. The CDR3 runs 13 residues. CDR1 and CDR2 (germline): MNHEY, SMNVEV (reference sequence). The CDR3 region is CASSLPDRNIQYF. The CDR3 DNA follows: TGTGCCAGCAGTTTACCGGACAGAAACATTCAGTACTTC.

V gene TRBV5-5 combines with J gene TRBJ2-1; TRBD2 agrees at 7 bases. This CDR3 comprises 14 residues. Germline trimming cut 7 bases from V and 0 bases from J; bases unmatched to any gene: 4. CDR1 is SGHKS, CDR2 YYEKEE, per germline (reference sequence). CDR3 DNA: TGTGCCAGCGGGCGGGAGAGCTCCTACAATGAGCAGTTCTTC. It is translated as CASGRESSYNEQFF.

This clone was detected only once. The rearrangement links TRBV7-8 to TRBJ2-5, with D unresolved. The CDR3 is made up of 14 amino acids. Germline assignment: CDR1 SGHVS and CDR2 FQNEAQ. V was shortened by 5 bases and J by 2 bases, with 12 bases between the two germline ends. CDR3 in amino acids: CASSPRRSQETQYF. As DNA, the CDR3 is TGTGCCAGCAGCCCGCGACGGAGTCAAGAGACCCAGTACTTC.

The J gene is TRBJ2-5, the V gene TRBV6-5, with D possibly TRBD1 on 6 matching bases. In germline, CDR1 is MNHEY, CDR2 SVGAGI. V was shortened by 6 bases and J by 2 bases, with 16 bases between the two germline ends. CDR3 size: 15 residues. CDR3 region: CASRDRPRGQETQYF. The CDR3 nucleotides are TGTGCCAGCAGAGACCGTCCGAGGGGGCAAGAGACCCAGTACTTC.

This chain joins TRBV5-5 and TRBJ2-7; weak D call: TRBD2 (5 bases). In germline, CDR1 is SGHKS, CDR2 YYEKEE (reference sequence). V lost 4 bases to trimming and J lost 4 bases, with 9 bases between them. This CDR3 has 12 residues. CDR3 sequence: CASSNPGYEQYF. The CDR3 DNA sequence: TGTGCCAGCAGCAACCCGGGGTACGAGCAGTACTTC.

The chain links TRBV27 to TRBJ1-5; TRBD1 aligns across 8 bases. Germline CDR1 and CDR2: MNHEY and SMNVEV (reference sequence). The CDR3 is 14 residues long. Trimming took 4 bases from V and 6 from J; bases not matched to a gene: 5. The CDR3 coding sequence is TGTGCCAGCAGTTCGACAGGGGTGCGTCAGCCCCAGCATTTT. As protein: CASSSTGVRQPQHF.

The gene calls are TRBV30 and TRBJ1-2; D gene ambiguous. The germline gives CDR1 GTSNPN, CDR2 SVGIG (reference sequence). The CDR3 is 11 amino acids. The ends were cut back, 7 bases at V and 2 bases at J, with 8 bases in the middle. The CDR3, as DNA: TGTGCCTTTTATCGCAACTATGGCTACACCTTC. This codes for CAFYRNYGYTF.

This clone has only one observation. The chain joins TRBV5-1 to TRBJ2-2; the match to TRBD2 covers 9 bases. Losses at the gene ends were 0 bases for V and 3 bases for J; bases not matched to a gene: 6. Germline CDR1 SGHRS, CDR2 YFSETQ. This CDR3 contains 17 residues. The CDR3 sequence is CASSLALAGADTGELFF. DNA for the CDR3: TGCGCCAGCAGCTTGGCCTTAGCGGGAGCGGACACCGGGGAGCTGTTTTTT.